These T cell receptor beta chains were read from a single sample in a study of cytomegalovirus exposure and HLA in healthy donors. Data came from immunoSEQ multiplex PCR; TCRdb stores just in-frame clones and leaves some out. The sample holds around 150,000 clones, approximately 77% seen once. The sample taken for sequencing was PBMCs. The receptors were gathered from a man aged 50 or older in good health and CMV-seropositive. The CDR3 runs from the conserved cysteine through the conserved F or W. Each record gives: D gene, V gene, J gene, clone size, CDR3 DNA, CDR3 protein. D genes are given only for firm matches. Size is omitted from some rows. Given values are once, few, many or a class for expanded clones.

.	TRBV5-6	TRBJ2-5	.	TGTGCCAGCAGCTCCGGAGCCCTAGGAGGGGTGACCCAGTACTTC	CASSSGALGGVTQYF
.	TRBV9	TRBJ2-5	.	TGTGCCAGCAGCGTCCGGAGTAGCGGCTTGCAAGAGACCCAGTACTTC	CASSVRSSGLQETQYF
.	TRBV10-3	TRBJ1-3	.	TGTGCCATCAGCACAGGGTTCTCTGGAAACACCATATATTTT	CAISTGFSGNTIYF
.	TRBV10-3	TRBJ1-3	.	TGTGCCGCCAACGCGGGAGGGCTATCCTCTGGAAACACCATATATTTT	CAANAGGLSSGNTIYF
.	TRBV2	TRBJ1-2	once	TGTGCCAGCGGCGAAAGGGGGAAGTATGGCTACACCTTC	CASGERGKYGYTF
TRBD1	TRBV28	TRBJ1-1	.	TGTGCCAGTCTGTCGGGACAGGCAATCACTGAAGCTTTCTTT	CASLSGQAITEAFF
TRBD1	TRBV4-3	TRBJ2-2	few	TGCGCCAGCAGCCAAGGGGGGACAGGGGTATCCGGGGAGCTGTTTTTT	CASSQGGTGVSGELFF
.	TRBV6-5	TRBJ1-1	.	TGTGCCAGCACCTCCCCCATTAGCGGGGAAGCTTTCTTT	CASTSPISGEAFF
.	TRBV4-3	TRBJ1-6	few	TGCGCCAGCAGCCCGGACACTAATTCACCCCTCCACTTT	CASSPDTNSPLHF
TRBD1	TRBV2	TRBJ1-5	once	TGTGCCACCCAACAGGGGGCAGGTAATCAGCCCCAGCATTTT	CATQQGAGNQPQHF
.	TRBV18	TRBJ1-3	.	TGTGCCAGCTCACCGGCAGAAAGCTCTGGAAACACCATATATTTT	CASSPAESSGNTIYF
.	TRBV7-9	TRBJ1-1	.	TGTGCCAGCAGCTTATTGCTGAGATTGAACACTGAAGCTTTCTTT	CASSLLLRLNTEAFF
.	TRBV29-1	TRBJ1-2	.	TGCAGCGTTGAAGGGCAGGGCGGCTATGGCTACACCTTC	CSVEGQGGYGYTF
TRBD2	TRBV14	TRBJ2-5	.	TGTGCCAGCAGCCAAGAAGAGACTAGCGGGTTCCAAAGGTACTTC	CASSQEETSGFQRYF
.	TRBV5-4	TRBJ2-5	few	TGTGCCAGCAGCTTGGGGCAGAAAGAGACCCAGTACTTC	CASSLGQKETQYF
.	TRBV30	TRBJ2-2	.	TGTGCCTGGAATGCGGGGGCTGGGAACACCGGGGAGCTGTTTTTT	CAWNAGAGNTGELFF
TRBD1	TRBV5-1	TRBJ2-5	.	TGCGCCAGCAGCAAAGGGACAGGGGAAGAGACCCAGTACTTC	CASSKGTGEETQYF
TRBD2	TRBV19	TRBJ2-2	few	TGTGCCAGTAGTACTAGCGGCGCGAACACCGGGGAGCTGTTTTTT	CASSTSGANTGELFF
.	TRBV27	TRBJ1-2	.	TGTGCCAGCAGTTTATCCCCCAGGGTTGGGTATGGCTACACCTTC	CASSLSPRVGYGYTF
.	TRBV30	TRBJ1-2	.	TGTGCCTGGAGTAGTACGCCGGGGGTCAACACCTTC	CAWSSTPGVNTF
TRBD1	TRBV7-2	TRBJ1-2	.	TGTGCCAGCAGCTTAGTTGCAGGGGGCTATGGCTACACCTTC	CASSLVAGGYGYTF
.	TRBV9	TRBJ1-6	.	TGTGCCAGCAGCGTATCCACAAACGCTGGCCTCCACTTT	CASSVSTNAGLHF
TRBD1	TRBV6-5	TRBJ2-4	.	TGTGCCAGCAGCCCCCTGACAGGGAGCAACATTCAGTACTTC	CASSPLTGSNIQYF
TRBD2	TRBV7-6	TRBJ2-1	.	TGTGCCAGCAGCCCCCGACTAGCGGGGGACAATGAGCAGTTCTTC	CASSPRLAGDNEQFF
TRBD1	TRBV19	TRBJ2-7	.	TGTGCCAGTAGTGTGGGACAGGGTGTCGAGCAGTACTTC	CASSVGQGVEQYF
.	TRBV28	TRBJ1-5	.	TGTGCCAGCAGTTTGAGACGAACGGGGCCCCAGCATTTT	CASSLRRTGPQHF
.	TRBV5-5	TRBJ2-6	.	TGTGCCAGCAGCTTGGCGGGCTCTGGGGCCAACGTCCTGACTTTC	CASSLAGSGANVLTF
TRBD2	TRBV5-1	TRBJ2-5	.	TGCGCCAGCAGCTTGTACCCGAGCGGGGGGGAAGAGACCCAGTACTTC	CASSLYPSGGEETQYF
.	TRBV11-2	TRBJ2-3	.	TGTGCCAGCAGCTACCCGACAGCAGATACGCAGTATTTT	CASSYPTADTQYF
TRBD1	TRBV19	TRBJ1-3	.	TGTGCCAGTAGCCGCGACAGGGCGAGAGGTGGAAACACCATATATTTT	CASSRDRARGGNTIYF
.	TRBV5-4	TRBJ1-6	few	TGTGCCAGCAGCTTGTCTGGGGGCGTGAATTCACCCCTCCACTTT	CASSLSGGVNSPLHF
.	TRBV5-5	TRBJ1-2	.	TGTGCCAGCAGCTTGTGGGCAGGGTCCTTGCCCAACTATGGCTACACCTTC	CASSLWAGSLPNYGYTF
.	TRBV6-4	TRBJ2-6	.	TGTGCCAGCAGTGTCGGGGTTAGCTCTGGGGCCAACGTCCTGACTTTC	CASSVGVSSGANVLTF
.	TRBV5-6	TRBJ2-7	.	TGTGCCAGCAGCTTGGGCCCCACGGGGTCCTACGAGCAGTACTTC	CASSLGPTGSYEQYF
TRBD1	TRBV7-8	TRBJ1-5	.	TGTGCCAGCAGCTTAGGAGAGACAGGGAGGAGCAATCAGCCCCAGCATTTT	CASSLGETGRSNQPQHF
.	TRBV6-5	TRBJ1-1	once	TGTGCCACTTCCAGGGAGGGCACTGAAGCTTTCTTT	CATSREGTEAFF
.	TRBV7-2	TRBJ1-2	.	TGTGCCAGCAGCTTAGCTCAGTCAGGGGTTAACTATGGCTACACCTTC	CASSLAQSGVNYGYTF
.	TRBV29-1	TRBJ2-1	.	TGCAGCGCCGGGACGGGGGACAATGAGCAGTTCTTC	CSAGTGDNEQFF
TRBD2	TRBV6-6	TRBJ2-2	once	TGTGCCAGCAGTTACGTGGGGGGGGTGAACACCGGGGAGCTGTTTTTT	CASSYVGGVNTGELFF
TRBD2	TRBV19	TRBJ2-3	.	TGTGCCAGTAAAGTCCGGGGGGGGACAGATACGCAGTATTTT	CASKVRGGTDTQYF
TRBD2	TRBV5-5	TRBJ2-1	.	TGTGCCAGCAGCGCTAGCGGGGAGAACTACAATGAGCAGTTCTTC	CASSASGENYNEQFF
TRBD1	TRBV27	TRBJ2-5	.	TGTGCCAGCAGTCTTGGGACAGGGGGCGCGGGGGAGACCCAGTACTTC	CASSLGTGGAGETQYF
TRBD2	TRBV5-4	TRBJ2-5	.	TGTGCCAGCAGCAGCGGGACTAGCGAAATCCAAGAGACCCAGTACTTC	CASSSGTSEIQETQYF
TRBD1	TRBV18	TRBJ1-3	.	TGTGCCAGCTCACCGGGACAGGGATCTCTTGGAAACACCATATATTTT	CASSPGQGSLGNTIYF
.	TRBV2	TRBJ2-1	few	TGTGCCAGCAGGGTCCGGGACAACTCCTACAATGAGCAGTTCTTC	CASRVRDNSYNEQFF
TRBD2	TRBV11-2	TRBJ2-3	.	TGTGCCAGCAGCGCCATCTCGACTAGCGGAGCCGATACGCAGTATTTT	CASSAISTSGADTQYF
.	TRBV21-1	TRBJ2-5	.	TGTGCCAGCAGCAAAGGGTCACCCTATCAAGAGACCCAGTACTTC	CASSKGSPYQETQYF